The rows below give T cell receptor beta chains drawn from one sample of a study of blood T cell repertoires in COVID-19. Generated by immunoSEQ multiplex PCR, the TCRdb table keeps only in-frame clones and is missing some. Seen here are some 370,000 clones, roughly four fifths observed once, and the top ten hold less than 6%. The specimen was PBMCs or T cells enriched from blood (not recorded which). Receptor source: a woman aged 45-65 years who had recovered from COVID-19. The CDR3 runs from the conserved cysteine through the conserved F or W. A D gene is named only where the DNA matches it firmly. Clone size, where shown, is once, few, many, or a class for clones that have expanded.

CDR3: CASSLSGFSPLHF
DNA: TGCGCCAGCAGCTTGTCAGGGTTCTCACCCCTCCACTTT
V: TRBV5-1
D: .
size: .
J: TRBJ1-6

CDR3: CASSPPVGGALREQYF
DNA: TGTGCCAGCAGCCCGCCGGTGGGCGGGGCCCTGAGGGAGCAGTACTTC
V: TRBV5-6
D: .
size: .
J: TRBJ2-7

CDR3: CASDRGANEKLFF
DNA: TGTGCCAGCGACAGGGGGGCTAATGAAAAACTGTTTTTT
V: TRBV2
D: TRBD1
size: .
J: TRBJ1-4

CDR3: CASSLTLAGNTEAFF
DNA: TGTGCCAGCAGCTTAACTTTGGCAGGGAACACTGAAGCTTTCTTT
V: TRBV7-3
D: .
size: .
J: TRBJ1-1

CDR3: CASRGQPNTEAFF
DNA: TGTGCCAGCAGGGGACAGCCGAACACTGAAGCTTTCTTT
V: TRBV2
D: TRBD1
size: .
J: TRBJ1-1

CDR3: CASSPPGSFEKLFF
DNA: TGTGCCAGCTCACCCCCAGGATCTTTCGAAAAACTGTTTTTT
V: TRBV18
D: .
size: few
J: TRBJ1-4

CDR3: CASSFTGTEAFF
DNA: TGTGCCAGCAGTTTTACAGGGACTGAAGCTTTCTTT
V: TRBV6-2/TRBV6-3
D: .
size: .
J: TRBJ1-1

CDR3: CASSLVDRLNSPLHF
DNA: TGTGCCAGCAGCTTAGTGGACAGGCTAAATTCACCCCTCCACTTT
V: TRBV7-2
D: TRBD1
size: few
J: TRBJ1-6

CDR3: CASSVSSGQYGYTF
DNA: TGTGCCAGCAGCGTTTCATCAGGGCAATATGGCTACACCTTC
V: TRBV9
D: .
size: .
J: TRBJ1-2

CDR3: CASSLLGTEPPQAFF
DNA: TGTGCCAGCAGCTTACTCGGGACAGAGCCACCGCAAGCTTTCTTT
V: TRBV6-2/TRBV6-3
D: TRBD1
size: .
J: TRBJ1-1

CDR3: CASSLADRYEQYF
DNA: TGCGCCAGCAGCCTAGCGGACAGATACGAGCAGTACTTC
V: TRBV5-1
D: .
size: .
J: TRBJ2-7

CDR3: CASSLIPQNQPQHF
DNA: TGTGCCAGCAGCTTAATACCCCAGAATCAGCCCCAGCATTTT
V: TRBV7-2
D: .
size: .
J: TRBJ1-5

CDR3: CASSPGLYRDRGTYEQYF
DNA: TGCGCCAGCAGCCCAGGGTTGTACCGGGACAGGGGGACCTACGAGCAGTACTTC
V: TRBV5-1
D: TRBD1
size: .
J: TRBJ2-7

CDR3: CASSPHYPTGELFF
DNA: TGTGCCAGCAGCCCTCACTACCCCACCGGGGAGCTGTTTTTT
V: TRBV7-9
D: .
size: .
J: TRBJ2-2

CDR3: CASSYRRTGTYTEAFF
DNA: TGTGCCAGCAGTTACCGGAGGACAGGGACCTACACTGAAGCTTTCTTT
V: TRBV6-2/TRBV6-3
D: TRBD1
size: .
J: TRBJ1-1

CDR3: CASSPGTYSYEQYF
DNA: TGTGCCAGCTCACCCGGGACTTACTCCTACGAGCAGTACTTC
V: TRBV18
D: .
size: .
J: TRBJ2-7

CDR3: CASSPGPGTEAFF
DNA: TGTGCCAGCAGTCCAGGGCCTGGAACTGAAGCTTTCTTT
V: TRBV25-1
D: .
size: .
J: TRBJ1-1

CDR3: CASSLFTGNTEAFF
DNA: TGTGCCAGCAGCTTATTTACAGGGAACACTGAAGCTTTCTTT
V: TRBV11-3
D: .
size: .
J: TRBJ1-1

CDR3: CASSWDSRTEAFF
DNA: TGTGCCAGCAGCTGGGACAGTAGGACTGAAGCTTTCTTT
V: TRBV7-9
D: TRBD1
size: .
J: TRBJ1-1

CDR3: CARSLGTSGSHSGANVLTF
DNA: TGTGCCAGAAGCCTTGGGACTAGCGGATCCCATTCTGGGGCCAACGTCCTGACTTTC
V: TRBV7-5
D: .
size: .
J: TRBJ2-6

CDR3: CASSHSYNEQFF
DNA: TGTGCCAGCAGCCACTCCTACAATGAGCAGTTCTTC
V: TRBV11-2
D: .
size: .
J: TRBJ2-1

CDR3: CASSMGQSNQPQHF
DNA: TGTGCCAGTAGTATGGGACAGAGCAATCAGCCCCAGCATTTT
V: TRBV19
D: TRBD1
size: .
J: TRBJ1-5

CDR3: CASKRDGTGAISPLHF
DNA: TGTGCCAGCAAACGCGACGGGACAGGGGCTATTTCACCCCTCCACTTT
V: TRBV2
D: TRBD1
size: .
J: TRBJ1-6

CDR3: CASSPGLGIGEAFF
DNA: TGTGCCAGTAGTCCGGGTTTGGGTATTGGTGAAGCTTTCTTT
V: TRBV19
D: .
size: .
J: TRBJ1-1

CDR3: CASNDRLTGNTIYF
DNA: TGTGCCAGTAACGACAGGTTAACTGGAAACACCATATATTTT
V: TRBV19
D: .
size: .
J: TRBJ1-3

CDR3: CASSESRVLNEKLFF
DNA: TGTGCCAGCAGTGAATCCCGGGTGCTTAATGAAAAACTGTTTTTT
V: TRBV25-1
D: .
size: .
J: TRBJ1-4

CDR3: CASSLVTGGRSEQYF
DNA: TGTGCCAGCAGCTTAGTTACGGGGGGCCGGTCCGAGCAGTACTTC
V: TRBV11-3
D: .
size: .
J: TRBJ2-7

CDR3: CASSLRQGDTEAFF
DNA: TGTGCCAGCAGCTTAAGACAGGGGGACACTGAAGCTTTCTTT
V: TRBV11-3
D: TRBD1
size: .
J: TRBJ1-1

CDR3: CATSSTQGPLYGYTF
DNA: TGTGCCACCAGCAGTACACAGGGACCGCTCTATGGCTACACCTTC
V: TRBV15
D: .
size: .
J: TRBJ1-2

CDR3: CASTRTVSYEQYF
DNA: TGTGCCTCAACCAGGACAGTTTCCTACGAGCAGTACTTC
V: TRBV30
D: .
size: .
J: TRBJ2-7

CDR3: CASSLVGGAETQYF
DNA: TGCGCCAGCAGCTTGGTCGGGGGTGCAGAGACCCAGTACTTC
V: TRBV5-1
D: .
size: .
J: TRBJ2-5

CDR3: CASSTTGVSTEAFF
DNA: TGTGCCAGCAGTACGACAGGGGTGAGCACTGAAGCTTTCTTT
V: TRBV6-5
D: TRBD1
size: .
J: TRBJ1-1

CDR3: CASRTSRGTEAFF
DNA: TGTGCCAGCAGGACGTCGCGGGGTACTGAAGCTTTCTTT
V: TRBV6-5
D: .
size: .
J: TRBJ1-1

CDR3: CASSRNRDRDEAFF
DNA: TGCGCCAGCAGCAGAAACCGGGACAGGGATGAGGCTTTCTTT
V: TRBV5-1
D: TRBD1
size: .
J: TRBJ1-1

CDR3: CASSYLTPGSGRGDTQYF
DNA: TGTGCCAGCAGTTACTTAACTCCCGGGAGCGGGAGGGGAGATACGCAGTATTTT
V: TRBV6-8
D: TRBD2
size: .
J: TRBJ2-3

CDR3: CASRIAGSNQPQHF
DNA: TGTGCCAGCAGAATTGCCGGGAGCAATCAGCCCCAGCATTTT
V: TRBV5-4
D: .
size: .
J: TRBJ1-5

CDR3: CASSILQGSGEAFF
DNA: TGTGCCAGTAGTATCCTTCAGGGGAGCGGTGAAGCTTTCTTT
V: TRBV19
D: .
size: .
J: TRBJ1-1

CDR3: CASSQVENYGYTF
DNA: TGTGCCAGCAGCCAAGTTGAGAACTATGGCTACACCTTC
V: TRBV3-1/TRBV3-2
D: .
size: .
J: TRBJ1-2

CDR3: CASGAQNTEAFF
DNA: TGTGCCAGCGGAGCACAGAACACTGAAGCTTTCTTT
V: TRBV7-3
D: .
size: .
J: TRBJ1-1

CDR3: CASSFGVSVGEQFF
DNA: TGTGCCAGCAGCTTCGGTGTTTCGGTCGGTGAGCAGTTCTTC
V: TRBV7-2
D: .
size: .
J: TRBJ2-1